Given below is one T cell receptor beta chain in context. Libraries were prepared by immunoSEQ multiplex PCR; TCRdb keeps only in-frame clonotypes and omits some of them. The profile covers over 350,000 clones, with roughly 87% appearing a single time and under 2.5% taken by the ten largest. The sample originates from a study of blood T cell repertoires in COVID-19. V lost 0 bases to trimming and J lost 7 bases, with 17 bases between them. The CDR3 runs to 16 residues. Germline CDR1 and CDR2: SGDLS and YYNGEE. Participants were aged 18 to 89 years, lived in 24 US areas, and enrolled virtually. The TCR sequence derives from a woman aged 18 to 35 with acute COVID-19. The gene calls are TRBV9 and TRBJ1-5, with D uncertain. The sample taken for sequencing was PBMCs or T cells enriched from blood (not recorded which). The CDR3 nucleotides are TGTGCCAGCAGCGTAGGTCTGGAGGAAACGGGGCAGCCCCAGCATTTT. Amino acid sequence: CASSVGLEETGQPQHF.